The 32 T cell receptor beta chains reported below all come from one sample, sequenced in a study of response to subunit inactivated influenza vaccine. TCRdb passed the RT-PCR reads through MiXCR, listing each CDR3 protein once. This table has 280,000 or so distinct CDR3 sequences, roughly a fifth appearing once. Sequencing used PBMCs from blood, obtained less than 22 months after vaccination. All receptors derive from a man aged 50 to 69 who received an inactivated influenza vaccine.

This clonotype turned up a few times. The chain employs TRBV19 and TRBJ1-4, with 11 bases that match TRBD1. V shed 8 bases, J shed 7 bases, and the junction held 6 bases outside the gene matches. CDR3 length: 14 residues. Germline V gives CDR1 LNHDA, CDR2 SQIVND (reference sequence). The CDR3 reads CASGGQGAFEKLFF. The CDR3 region has the DNA TGTGCCAGTGGCGGACAGGGGGCGTTTGAAAAACTGTTTTTT.

The CDR3 reads CSARAGTGTDTQYF. CDR3 sequence (DNA): TGCAGTGCTAGAGCGGGGACCGGCACAGATACGCAGTATTTT. The chain couples TRBV20-1 to TRBJ2-3; D is possibly TRBD1 or TRBD2 (5 bases each). Trimming took 1 base from V and 1 from J, leaving 9 bases between them. The germline CDR1 and CDR2 sequences are DFQATT and SNEGSKA (reference sequence). This CDR3 spans 14 amino acids.

This clonotype was observed a handful of times. This sequence joins TRBV9 and TRBJ2-1; D possibly corresponds to TRBD2 (7 bases). With 0 bases removed from V and 4 bases from J, the gap between germline ends came to 20 bases. The CDR3 sequence is 18 residues long. Germline CDR1 is SGDLS and CDR2 is YYNGEE. CDR3 residues: CASSVDRGAGFEYNEQFF. The CDR3 nucleotides are TGTGCCAGCAGCGTAGATCGGGGGGCTGGATTCGAGTACAATGAGCAGTTCTTC.

The chain recombines TRBV4-1 with TRBJ2-3; tentative D call: TRBD1 (5 bases). The CDR3 covers 15 residues. Trimming took off 1 base at V and 2 bases at J, with 10 bases between the two ends. Germline V gene data show CDR1 as MGHRA and CDR2 as YSYEKL. The CDR3 region is CASSQGAGSTDTQYF. The CDR3 DNA sequence: TGCGCCAGCAGCCAAGGGGCAGGGTCCACAGATACGCAGTATTTT.

J is TRBJ2-7 and V is TRBV10-3; D gene ambiguous. The length of the CDR3 is 12 residues. Trimming took off 3 bases at V and 3 bases at J, with 6 bases between the two ends. Germline CDR1 and CDR2: ENHRY and SYGVKD. This chain's CDR3 is CAISDGYYEQYF. The CDR3 region has the DNA TGTGCCATCAGTGACGGTTACTACGAGCAGTACTTC.

This clonotype was found many times. This chain uses TRBV12-3 or TRBV12-4 with TRBJ2-5; 11 nucleotides align to TRBD2. The V gene end was trimmed by 5 bases and the J gene end by 5 bases; junction bases not matched to a gene: 4. The length of the CDR3 is 14 residues. The CDR3 spells CASSGTSGRETQYF. As DNA, the CDR3 is TGTGCCAGCAGTGGGACTAGCGGACGGGAGACCCAGTACTTC.

The J gene is TRBJ2-3, the V gene TRBV20-1; D gene unclear. CDR1 and CDR2 (germline): DFQATT, SNEGSKA (reference sequence). The CDR3 is 15 residues long. V dropped 3 bases and J dropped 2 bases, with 15 bases sitting between them. Here the CDR3 reads CSASSVLKYTDTQYF. CDR3 bases: TGCAGTGCTAGTTCTGTTTTAAAGTACACAGATACGCAGTATTTT.

A few counts support this clonotype. The genes are TRBV25-1 and TRBJ2-2, with 10 bases aligning to TRBD2. Looked up from germline, CDR1 is MGHDK and CDR2 is SYGVNS. V dropped 2 bases and J dropped 6; count of bases not matched to a gene: 3. The CDR3 consists of 15 residues. The CDR3 DNA follows: TGTGCCAGCAGTGAACTAGCGGGGGCCCCCGGGGAGCTGTTTTTT. As protein: CASSELAGAPGELFF.

The rearrangement joins TRBV6-6 to TRBJ1-1; 7 bases match TRBD1. The CDR3 has 13 amino acids. V was clipped by 5 bases and J by 6 bases; unmatched bases: 6. Germline-derived CDR1 and CDR2 are MNHNY and SVGAGI (reference sequence). The CDR3 nucleotides are TGTGCCAGCAGTAACGACAGGGCGTCTGAAGCTTTCTTT. Amino acids: CASSNDRASEAFF.

The chain has TRBV7-2 and TRBJ2-3; D call uncertain. CDR1 and CDR2 (germline): SGHTA, FQGNSA. V was pared by 0 bases and J by 0 bases, with 10 bases between. This CDR3 comprises 16 residues. This chain's CDR3 is CASSLASQPSTDTQYF. The CDR3 region has the DNA TGTGCCAGCAGCTTAGCCAGTCAGCCTAGCACAGATACGCAGTATTTT.

V is TRBV4-2 and J is TRBJ2-3; 8 positions match TRBD2. With 1 base clipped from V and 2 bases from J, the junction kept 5 bases outside the gene matches. In germline, CDR1 is LGHNA, CDR2 YNFKEQ. The CDR3 runs 16 residues. The CDR3 protein is CASSQGRAGATDTQYF. CDR3 in DNA: TGTGCCAGCAGCCAAGGGCGAGCGGGGGCCACAGATACGCAGTATTTT.

In its sample, this clonotype was seen a few times. The chain is built from TRBV20-1 and TRBJ2-2; the match to TRBD2 covers 7 bases. This CDR3 contains 15 residues. Trimming removed 3 bases from V and 4 bases from J; junction bases left unmatched: 8. Germline-derived CDR1 and CDR2 are DFQATT and SNEGSKA (reference sequence). In DNA form, the CDR3 reads TGCAGTGCTAGTGAGGCTAGCGGCGGCACCGGGGAGCTGTTTTTT. Its protein product is CSASEASGGTGELFF.

J is TRBJ1-2 and V is TRBV3-1; TRBD1 aligns across 9 bases. CDR1 LGHDT and CDR2 YNNKEL come from the germline V gene (reference sequence). J gave up 6 bases and V 0 bases, and 5 bases lay outside the gene matches. The CDR3 covers 15 residues. This CDR3 reads CASSQDNRGRNGYTF. In nucleotides, the CDR3 is TGTGCCAGCAGCCAAGATAACAGGGGGCGGAATGGCTACACCTTC.

The chain couples TRBV5-6 to TRBJ2-1; possibly TRBD2 for D (6 bases). V lost 7 bases and J 9 bases, leaving 17 bases between the germline ends. Per the germline V gene, CDR1 is SGHDT and CDR2 is YYEEEE. The CDR3 sequence is 13 residues long. The CDR3 DNA reads TGTGCCAGCGACTTAAGGAGGGGCCGTGAGCAGTTCTTC. This codes for CASDLRRGREQFF.

The genes are TRBV14 and TRBJ2-3, with D perhaps being TRBD1 or TRBD2 (5 bases each). The CDR3 length is 14 residues. Germline V gives CDR1 SGHDN, CDR2 FVKESK. With 5 bases removed from V and 1 base from J, the gap between germline ends came to 10 bases. CDR3 nucleotides: TGTGCCAGCAGCATACGGGGCGGCACAGATACGCAGTATTTT. Translated, it gives CASSIRGGTDTQYF.

Details on this clonotype: One end of the junction does not line up with germline, which may come from a read error. This chain links TRBV7-2 with TRBJ1-5; TRBD1 is a possible D gene (5 bases). There are 16 residues in the CDR3. CDR1 and CDR2 (germline): SGHTA, FQGNSA. Here the CDR3 DNA reads TGTGCCAGCAGCTGGGGCGGAATCTATAGCAATCAGGCCCAGCATTTT. Encoded protein: CASSWGGIYSNQAQHF.

In this sample, this clonotype turned up many times. The chain links TRBV29-1 to TRBJ1-2; no reliable D call. Germline CDR1 and CDR2: SQVTM and ANQGSEA. CDR3 length: 13 residues. V lost 4 bases to trimming and J lost 1 base, with 10 bases between them. CDR3 DNA sequence: TGCAGCGTTGCAGGCGAGCTTAACTATGGCTACACCTTC. This gives the protein CSVAGELNYGYTF.

This clonotype has just a few counts. This chain connects TRBV20-1 to TRBJ1-2; TRBD1 agrees at 9 bases. V lost 3 bases, J lost 7 bases, and 6 bases stayed unmatched. The CDR3 is 13 amino acids. Germline CDR1 reads DFQATT; CDR2 reads SNEGSKA (reference sequence). The CDR3 loop reads CSARGDRASGYTF. Written as DNA, the CDR3 is TGCAGTGCTAGGGGGGACAGGGCCTCTGGCTACACCTTC.

The sample holds one count of this clonotype. The chain has TRBV20-1 and TRBJ2-3, with TRBD2 matching 9 bases. The length of the CDR3 is 15 residues. The junction had 10 bases not matched to a gene; V was cut back by 5 bases and J by 4 bases. Per the germline V gene, CDR1 is DFQATT and CDR2 is SNEGSKA (reference sequence). The CDR3 coding sequence is TGCAGTGCTCCCCCCGCGGGGGGGCCTTCAGATACGCAGTATTTT. The encoded protein is CSAPPAGGPSDTQYF.

Ten or more counts support this clonotype. The V call is TRBV7-6, the J call TRBJ2-1; TRBD1 aligns across 9 bases. This CDR3 has 17 amino acids. V gave up 6 bases and J gave up 3 bases; unmatched junction bases: 12. The germline gives CDR1 SGHVS, CDR2 FNYEAQ. The CDR3 DNA sequence: TGTGCCAGCAGTCGGGAACAGGGGGCCGGATTCTACAATGAGCAGTTCTTC. Its protein is CASSREQGAGFYNEQFF.

The chain combines TRBV12-3 or TRBV12-4 with TRBJ2-2; D may be TRBD2 (6 bases). The CDR3 is made up of 17 amino acids. Trimming shortened V by 1 base and J by 4 bases, and 16 bases separated the two germline ends. This CDR3 is CASSLVEIRERTGELFF. CDR3 DNA: TGTGCCAGCAGTTTAGTCGAGATTCGGGAGCGCACCGGGGAGCTGTTTTTT.

The chain couples TRBV2 to TRBJ1-4; 12 bases line up with TRBD1. V shed 3 bases and J 7 bases; nucleotides not matched to a gene: 9. Germline loops: CDR1 SNHLY, CDR2 FYNNEI. There are 17 residues in the CDR3. In DNA, the CDR3 is TGTGCCAGCAGTGAGGGGACGGGACAGGGGGCTCGTGAAAAACTGTTTTTT. Translating it yields CASSEGTGQGAREKLFF.

The genes are TRBV12-3 or TRBV12-4 and TRBJ1-5, with a possible D match to TRBD1 (6 bases). V was trimmed by 5 bases and J by 9 bases, leaving 17 bases between them. CDR3 length: 14 residues. The chain's CDR3 is CASSPQGMVGPQHF. The CDR3 coding sequence is TGTGCCAGCAGTCCGCAGGGGATGGTGGGGCCCCAGCATTTT.

The V gene is TRBV19, the J gene TRBJ1-2; D is unresolved. This CDR3 has 13 residues. Trimming stripped 4 bases from V and 5 bases from J, with 11 bases between. Looked up from germline, CDR1 is LNHDA and CDR2 is SQIVND (reference sequence). The CDR3 loop reads CASSTGRAYGYTF. CDR3 in DNA: TGTGCCAGTAGTACCGGACGGGCATATGGCTACACCTTC.

A few counts support this clonotype. This sequence joins TRBV28 and TRBJ1-6, with 8 bases matching TRBD1. Germline CDR1 MDHEN, CDR2 SYDVKM. The CDR3 has 14 amino acids. V shed 5 bases, J shed 10 bases, and the junction held 7 bases outside the gene matches. CDR3 sequence reads: CASSRTGWGSPLHF. The CDR3 bases are TGTGCCAGCAGTAGGACAGGGTGGGGCTCACCCCTCCACTTT.

This clonotype was recorded many times. The V and J genes are TRBV6-1 and TRBJ1-3; D remains ambiguous. Per the germline V gene, CDR1 is MNHNS and CDR2 is SASEGT. CDR3 length: 16 amino acids. V was trimmed by 5 bases and J by 0 bases, leaving 14 bases between them. The chain's CDR3 is CASSPQSLSSGNTIYF. DNA of the CDR3: TGTGCCAGCAGTCCGCAATCACTGAGCTCTGGAAACACCATATATTTT.

This clonotype was found once. The chain couples TRBV9 to TRBJ2-7, with TRBD2 identical over 12 bases. This CDR3 has 16 residues. Germline V gene lookup returns CDR1 SGDLS and CDR2 YYNGEE. V lost 1 base to trimming and J lost 6 bases; unmatched junction nucleotides: 8. CDR3: CASSVSLTSGSTEQYF. The DNA of the CDR3 is TGTGCCAGCAGCGTATCTCTGACTAGCGGGAGTACCGAGCAGTACTTC.

This clonotype was detected ten times or more. The chain is built from TRBV6-5 and TRBJ1-1, with D uncertain. Germline V lookup: CDR1 MNHEY, CDR2 SVGAGI. V lost 2 bases, J lost 1 base, and 5 bases lay in between. CDR3 length: 13 residues. CDR3 sequence reads: CASSYGGNTEAFF. DNA for the CDR3: TGTGCCAGCAGTTACGGCGGGAACACTGAAGCTTTCTTT.

The V gene is TRBV2, the J gene TRBJ2-5; TRBD1 aligns across 7 bases. The V and J ends lost 8 bases and 7 bases, in that order; junction bases with no gene match: 10. Germline V gene lookup returns CDR1 SNHLY and CDR2 FYNNEI. The CDR3 spans 13 residues. CDR3 residues: CASAREQGVTQYF. In nucleotides, the CDR3 is TGTGCCAGCGCCAGGGAGCAGGGGGTGACCCAGTACTTC.

The V gene is TRBV3-1, the J gene TRBJ1-2; no reliable D call. Trimming took 1 base from V and 0 from J, leaving 12 bases between them. Germline loops: CDR1 LGHDT, CDR2 YNNKEL (reference sequence). The CDR3 loop spans 16 amino acids. CDR3 bases: TGTGCCAGCAGCCAAGGTATACAGACTCCTAACTATGGCTACACCTTC. This codes for CASSQGIQTPNYGYTF.

In this sample, this clonotype turned up a few times. The chain uses TRBV19 and TRBJ2-3, with TRBD2 as a possible D gene (6 bases). Germline V lookup: CDR1 LNHDA, CDR2 SQIVND (reference sequence). V lost 6 bases and J 0 bases, leaving 13 bases between the germline ends. The CDR3 length is 15 residues. The CDR3 region is CASRLSGTSTDTQYF. The CDR3 region has the DNA TGTGCCAGTAGGCTTAGCGGAACTAGCACAGATACGCAGTATTTT.

Turning to this clonotype: The junction shows a germline mismatch at one end, possibly a read error. The chain's CDR3 is CASSAGTGGYNF. In nucleotides, the CDR3 is TGTGCCAGCAGCGCCGGGACAGGGGGCTATAACTTC. The chain links TRBV5-6 to TRBJ2-7, with 12 bases identical to TRBD1. CDR3 size: 12 residues. Looked up from germline, CDR1 is SGHDT and CDR2 is YYEEEE. The full variable domain, its missing parts supplied by reference TRBV5-6 and TRBJ2-7, is DAGVTQSPTHLIKTRGQQVTLRCSPKSGHDTVSWYQQALGQGPQFIFQYYEEEERQRGNFPDRFSGHQFPNYSSELNVNALLLGDSALYLCASSAGTGGYNFGPGTRLTVT.